These 22 T cell receptor beta chains were sequenced from one sample in a study of neurological immune-mediated disorders. The time point is: longitudinal time-point 2. TCRdb reprocessed the 5' RACE reads via MiXCR and lists one record per CDR3 protein. The sample holds over 55,000 distinct CDR3 sequences, roughly 9.8% seen once. Source material: PBMCs. Receptors originate from a man aged 30 to 39 in good health.

In regard to this clonotype: The junction differs from germline at one of its ends, possibly a read error. This sequence joins TRBV29-1 and TRBJ1-1; D call uncertain. The CDR3 is 13 amino acids. The germline V gene encodes CDR1 SQVTM and CDR2 ANQGSEA. CDR3 region: CSVAGRTNAEAFF. The CDR3 DNA sequence: TGCAGCGTGGCCGGACGGACGAACGCTGAAGCTTTCTTT.

J is TRBJ2-1 and V is TRBV24-1; D unclear. Germline CDR1 is KGHDR and CDR2 is SFDVKD. The CDR3 is made up of 13 amino acids. V was shortened by 4 bases and J by 14 bases, with 17 bases between the two germline ends. CDR3 DNA sequence: TGTGCCACCAGTGACCTCGCCCGGAGTGGAGAGTTCTTC. It yields the protein CATSDLARSGEFF.

This clonotype was recorded many times. The chain carries TRBV5-5 and TRBJ2-3; D unclear. Trimming shortened V by 0 bases and J by 6 bases, and 5 bases separated the two germline ends. Per the germline V gene, CDR1 is SGHKS and CDR2 is YYEKEE (reference sequence). CDR3 length: 12 residues. The CDR3 DNA is TGTGCCAGCAGCTTGGATCGGGATACGCAGTATTTT. Translated, it gives CASSLDRDTQYF. Full variable domain (rest looked up from reference TRBV5-5 and TRBJ2-3): DAGVTQSPTHLIKTRGQQVTLRCSPISGHKSVSWYQQVLGQGPQFIFQYYEKEERGRGNFPDRFSARQFPNYSSELNVNALLLGDSALYLCASSLDRDTQYFGPGTRLTVL.

This clonotype was recorded at least ten times. The J gene is TRBJ2-2, the V gene TRBV5-1; D perhaps matches TRBD2 (6 bases). CDR1 is SGHRS, CDR2 YFSETQ, per germline. V dropped 1 base and J dropped 8 bases, with 12 bases sitting between them. CDR3 size: 14 residues. In DNA form, the CDR3 reads TGCGCCAGCAGCTTGCCTAGCGTTCTGGGGGAGCTGTTTTTT. Amino acid sequence: CASSLPSVLGELFF.

Note on this clonotype: A read error may account for a junction end that differs from germline. Written as DNA, the CDR3 is TGCACCAGCAGCTTCAAGTGGGACAGAGGAAGCACCATATATTTT. It translates to CTSSFKWDRGSTIYF. The V call is TRBV5-1, the J call TRBJ1-3; TRBD1 matches at 7 bases. Germline-derived CDR1 and CDR2 are SGHRS and YFSETQ. CDR3 size: 15 residues.

This clonotype has ten or more counts. The rearrangement joins TRBV2 to TRBJ1-1; D remains ambiguous. Germline CDR1 and CDR2: SNHLY and FYNNEI. V was cut by 1 base and J by 5 bases, with 8 bases left in between. This CDR3 is built from 13 residues. The CDR3 DNA reads TGTGCCAGCAGTGAAGACGTGGGGACTGAAGCTTTCTTT. It codes for CASSEDVGTEAFF.

Many counts were recorded for this clonotype. V usage is TRBV6-2 or TRBV6-3 and J usage is TRBJ2-5; the D gene could be TRBD1 or TRBD2 (6 bases each). Trimming left V 4 bases short and J 4 bases short, with 13 bases between. Per germline, CDR1 MNHEY and CDR2 SVGEGT. The CDR3 runs 14 residues. DNA for the CDR3: TGTGCCAGCAGTTGGGACATCGGGGGAGAGACCCAGTACTTC. Translation gives CASSWDIGGETQYF.

This clonotype was counted at least ten times. The CDR3 loop is CSAKGNYNEQFF. In DNA form, the CDR3 reads TGCAGTGCTAAAGGGAACTACAATGAGCAGTTCTTC. The chain couples TRBV20-1 to TRBJ2-1; D not resolved. This CDR3 spans 12 amino acids. V was trimmed by 4 bases and J by 3 bases, leaving 7 bases between them. Looked up from germline, CDR1 is DFQATT and CDR2 is SNEGSKA (reference sequence).

This clonotype was picked up many times. The chain combines TRBV20-1 with TRBJ2-1; 7 bases align to TRBD2. V trimming: 0 bases; J trimming: 4 bases; junction bases outside the gene matches: 9. CDR1 DFQATT and CDR2 SNEGSKA come from the germline V gene (reference sequence). The CDR3 covers 16 residues. The chain's CDR3 is CSARDSNGRIYNEQFF. CDR3 coding DNA: TGCAGTGCTAGAGATAGCAACGGGAGGATTTACAATGAGCAGTTCTTC.

There are many counts of this clonotype. The V gene is TRBV27, the J gene TRBJ2-1; 10 bases map to TRBD2. Germline V gene data show CDR1 as MNHEY and CDR2 as SMNVEV (reference sequence). Losses at the gene ends were 2 bases for V and 9 bases for J; bases not matched to a gene: 7. This CDR3 spans 15 amino acids. For the CDR3, the DNA is TGTGCCAGCAGTTTACGTCTAGCGGGAGATTTTGAGCAGTTCTTC. It encodes CASSLRLAGDFEQFF.

This clonotype was found many times. The V call is TRBV7-2, the J call TRBJ2-7, with TRBD2 matching over 9 bases. V shed 3 bases and J 3 bases; nucleotides not matched to a gene: 6. The length of the CDR3 is 15 residues. Per the germline V gene, CDR1 is SGHTA and CDR2 is FQGNSA. Here the CDR3 reads CASSFSSGGFYEQYF. Here the CDR3 DNA reads TGTGCCAGCAGCTTTAGTAGCGGGGGTTTCTACGAGCAGTACTTC.

This clonotype appeared many times. The chain carries TRBV3-1 and TRBJ1-6, with a tentative D call TRBD1 (5 bases). The length of the CDR3 is 14 residues. Germline values: CDR1 LGHDT, CDR2 YNNKEL (reference sequence). V dropped 1 base and J dropped 14 bases, with 15 bases sitting between them. The CDR3 nucleotides read TGTGCCAGCAGCCAAGGGAGATCCGGGGCATCCCTCCACTTT. Translation: CASSQGRSGASLHF.

This clonotype was counted many times. This chain links TRBV20-1 with TRBJ2-1; 11 positions agree with TRBD2. Germline lookup yields CDR1 DFQATT and CDR2 SNEGSKA (reference sequence). The CDR3 sequence is 15 residues long. The V gene end was trimmed by 3 bases and the J gene end by 6 bases; junction bases not matched to a gene: 7. This CDR3 reads CSASYPSGRTNEQFF. The CDR3 nucleotides are TGCAGTGCTAGTTATCCTAGCGGGAGGACCAATGAGCAGTTCTTC.

The table lists this clonotype with many counts. This chain joins TRBV7-2 and TRBJ2-7; 8 bases are a match to TRBD1. From germline, CDR1 is SGHTA and CDR2 FQGNSA. The CDR3 is 13 amino acids. V was pared by 5 bases and J by 7 bases, with 7 bases of the junction left unmatched. This CDR3 is CASSLQGAWEQYF. CDR3 DNA: TGTGCCAGCAGCCTCCAGGGGGCGTGGGAGCAGTACTTC.

In this sample, this clonotype turned up many times. V usage is TRBV6-5 and J usage is TRBJ1-2, with 10 bases lining up with TRBD1. The CDR3 runs to 16 residues. The germline CDR1 and CDR2 sequences are MNHEY and SVGAGI. Trimming at V came to 2 bases and at J to 4 bases, leaving 7 bases not matched to a gene. Here the CDR3 reads CASSYTRTGGGYGYTF. The CDR3 region has the DNA TGTGCCAGCAGTTACACCCGGACAGGGGGTGGCTATGGCTACACCTTC.

This clonotype appeared many times. CDR3 sequence (DNA): TGTGCCAGCGAGGGGGGTGCTAGCAATCAGCCCCAGCATTTT. It translates to CASEGGASNQPQHF. The J gene is TRBJ1-5, the V gene TRBV6-1; TRBD1 is a possible D gene (6 bases). Per germline, CDR1 MNHNS and CDR2 SASEGT. CDR3 length equals 14 residues. V lost 8 bases, J lost 0 bases, and 11 bases lay in between.

This clonotype was found many times. The chain links TRBV6-5 to TRBJ2-3, with 12 bases matching TRBD2. The V segment lost 6 bases and the J segment 6 bases; nucleotides outside the gene matches: 7. The CDR3 has 15 amino acids. Germline CDR1 reads MNHEY; CDR2 reads SVGAGI. CDR3 protein: CASSLTSGSWDTQYF. The CDR3 coding sequence is TGTGCCAGCAGCCTGACTAGCGGGAGTTGGGATACGCAGTATTTT.

Regarding this clonotype: Possible read error: a much larger clone is one base away. This chain joins TRBV27 and TRBJ2-3; TRBD2 matches 9 bases. The germline V gene encodes CDR1 MNHEY and CDR2 SMNVEV (reference sequence). This CDR3 region has 16 residues. The CDR3 DNA sequence: TGTGCCATCAGTATCGGGACTAGCCGTAGCACAGATACGCAGTATTTT. Translated, it gives CAISIGTSRSTDTQYF.

Concerning this clonotype: A read error is possible here, since a much larger clone lies one base away. The rearrangement uses TRBV28 and TRBJ2-3; possibly TRBD1 for D (6 bases). The CDR3 runs to 14 residues. Trimming removed 6 bases from V and 4 bases from J, with 14 bases in between. Germline CDR1 reads MDHEN; CDR2 reads SYDVKM. The CDR3 nucleotides are TGTGCCAGCAGCAAAGGGGGATACGCAGATACGCAGTATTTT. Translating it yields CASSKGGYADTQYF.

This clonotype was seen repeatedly, ten times or more. The rearrangement joins TRBV15 to TRBJ2-3; 8 positions agree with TRBD2. Germline loops: CDR1 LNHNV, CDR2 YYDKDF (reference sequence). This CDR3 spans 15 amino acids. V lost 5 bases to trimming and J lost 5 bases; unmatched junction nucleotides: 9. The CDR3, as DNA: TGTGCCACCAGCCTTCGGGGGGGCCCCGGAGATACGCAGTATTTT. This gives the protein CATSLRGGPGDTQYF.

This clonotype was detected many times. The rearrangement links TRBV6-2 or TRBV6-3 to TRBJ2-7; TRBD2 agrees at 8 bases. The CDR3 has 17 amino acids. Germline V gene data show CDR1 as MNHEY and CDR2 as SVGEGT. The junction had 12 bases not matched to a gene; V was cut back by 0 bases and J by 5 bases. The CDR3 coding sequence is TGTGCCAGCAGTTACTCTAAGTCAGAACTAGCGGACCACGAGCAGTACTTC. This gives the protein CASSYSKSELADHEQYF.

This clonotype was detected ten times or more. J is TRBJ1-1 and V is TRBV10-3, with D tentatively TRBD1 (6 bases). The CDR3 is 14 residues long. Germline CDR1 reads ENHRY; CDR2 reads SYGVKD. Trimming removed 4 bases from V and 2 bases from J, with 11 bases in between. The chain's CDR3 is CAISAAGANTEAFF. As DNA, the CDR3 is TGTGCCATCAGTGCGGCGGGGGCCAACACTGAAGCTTTCTTT.